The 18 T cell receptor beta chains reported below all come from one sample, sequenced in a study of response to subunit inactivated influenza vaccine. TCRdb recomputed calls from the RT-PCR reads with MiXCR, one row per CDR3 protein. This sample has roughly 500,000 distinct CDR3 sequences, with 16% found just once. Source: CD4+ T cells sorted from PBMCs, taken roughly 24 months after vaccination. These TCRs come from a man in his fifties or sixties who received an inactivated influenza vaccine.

The CDR3 bases are TGTGCCAGCAGTCCCCGACAGGGGCCGGGTGAGACCCAGTACTTC. Translated: CASSPRQGPGETQYF. The chain combines TRBV12-3 or TRBV12-4 with TRBJ2-5; 8 bases map to TRBD1. J gave up 5 bases and V 5 bases, and 10 bases lay outside the gene matches. CDR3 length: 15 residues.

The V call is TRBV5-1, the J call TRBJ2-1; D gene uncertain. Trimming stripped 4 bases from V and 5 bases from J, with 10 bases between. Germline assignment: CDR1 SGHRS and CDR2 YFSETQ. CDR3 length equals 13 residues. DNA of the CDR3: TGCGCCAGCAGCCTGGGGTTTAACAATGAGCAGTTCTTC. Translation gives CASSLGFNNEQFF.

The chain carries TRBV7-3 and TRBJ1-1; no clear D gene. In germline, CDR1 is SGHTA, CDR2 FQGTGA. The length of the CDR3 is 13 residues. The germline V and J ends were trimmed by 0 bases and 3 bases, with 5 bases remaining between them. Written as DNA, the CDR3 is TGTGCCAGCAGCTTAACGGCGGACACTGAAGCTTTCTTT. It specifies CASSLTADTEAFF.

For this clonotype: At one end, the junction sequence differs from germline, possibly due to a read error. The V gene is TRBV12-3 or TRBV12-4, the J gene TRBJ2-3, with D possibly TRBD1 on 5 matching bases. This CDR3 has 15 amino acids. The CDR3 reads CASSFRTGSTGTQYF. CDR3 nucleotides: TGTGCCAGCAGTTTTCGAACTGGCAGCACAGGTACGCAGTATTTT.

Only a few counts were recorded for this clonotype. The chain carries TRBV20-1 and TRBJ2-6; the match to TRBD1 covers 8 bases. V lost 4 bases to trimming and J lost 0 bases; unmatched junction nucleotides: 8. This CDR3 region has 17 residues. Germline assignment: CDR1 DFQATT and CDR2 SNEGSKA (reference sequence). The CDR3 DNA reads TGCAGTGCTAAAGGCAGACAGGGGACCTCTGGGGCCAACGTCCTGACTTTC. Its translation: CSAKGRQGTSGANVLTF.

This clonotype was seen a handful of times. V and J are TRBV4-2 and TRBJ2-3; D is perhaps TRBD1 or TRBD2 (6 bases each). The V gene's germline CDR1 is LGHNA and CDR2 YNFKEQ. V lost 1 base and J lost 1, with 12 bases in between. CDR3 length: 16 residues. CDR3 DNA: TGTGCCAGCAGCCAAGGGGGGGCCAGGGGCACAGATACGCAGTATTTT. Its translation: CASSQGGARGTDTQYF.

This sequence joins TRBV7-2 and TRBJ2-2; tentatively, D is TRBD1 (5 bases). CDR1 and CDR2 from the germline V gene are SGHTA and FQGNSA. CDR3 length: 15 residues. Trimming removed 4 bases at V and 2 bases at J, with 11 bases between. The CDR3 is CASSSNQGNTGELFF. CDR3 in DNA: TGTGCCAGCAGCTCAAACCAGGGAAACACCGGGGAGCTGTTTTTT.

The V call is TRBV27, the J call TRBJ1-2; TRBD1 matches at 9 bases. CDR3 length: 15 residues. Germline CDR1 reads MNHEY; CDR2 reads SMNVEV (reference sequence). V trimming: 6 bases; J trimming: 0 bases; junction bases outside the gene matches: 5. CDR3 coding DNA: TGTGCCAGCAGAGGACAGGGGCTCCCTAACTATGGCTACACCTTC. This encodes CASRGQGLPNYGYTF.

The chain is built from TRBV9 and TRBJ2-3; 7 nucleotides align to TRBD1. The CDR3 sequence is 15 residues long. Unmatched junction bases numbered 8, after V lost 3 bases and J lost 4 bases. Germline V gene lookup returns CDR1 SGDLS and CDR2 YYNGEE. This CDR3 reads CASSARGQSSDTQYF. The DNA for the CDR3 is TGTGCCAGCAGCGCAAGGGGGCAGTCATCAGATACGCAGTATTTT.

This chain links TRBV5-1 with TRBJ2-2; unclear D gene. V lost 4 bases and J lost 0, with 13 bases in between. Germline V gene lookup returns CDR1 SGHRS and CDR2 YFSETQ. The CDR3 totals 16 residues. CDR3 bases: TGCGCCAGCAGCGCGAACAGAGGAGCGAACACCGGGGAGCTGTTTTTT. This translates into CASSANRGANTGELFF.

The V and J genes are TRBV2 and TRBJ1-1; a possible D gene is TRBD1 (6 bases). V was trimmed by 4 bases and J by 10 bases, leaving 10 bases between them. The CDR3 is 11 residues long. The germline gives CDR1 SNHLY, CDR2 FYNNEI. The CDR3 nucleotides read TGTGCCAGCAGTGGTTCAGGGGTAGCTTTCTTT. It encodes CASSGSGVAFF.

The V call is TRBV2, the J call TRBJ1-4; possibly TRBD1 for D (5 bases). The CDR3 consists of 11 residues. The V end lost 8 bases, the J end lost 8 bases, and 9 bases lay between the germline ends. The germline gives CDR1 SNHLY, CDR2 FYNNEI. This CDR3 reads CASSRGEKLFF. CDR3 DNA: TGTGCCAGCTCCCGGGGGGAAAAACTGTTTTTT.

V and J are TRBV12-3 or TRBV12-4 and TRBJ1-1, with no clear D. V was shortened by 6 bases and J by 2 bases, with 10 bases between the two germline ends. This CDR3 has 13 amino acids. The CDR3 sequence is CASRNRQNTEAFF. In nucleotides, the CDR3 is TGTGCCAGCAGGAACCGACAAAACACTGAAGCTTTCTTT.

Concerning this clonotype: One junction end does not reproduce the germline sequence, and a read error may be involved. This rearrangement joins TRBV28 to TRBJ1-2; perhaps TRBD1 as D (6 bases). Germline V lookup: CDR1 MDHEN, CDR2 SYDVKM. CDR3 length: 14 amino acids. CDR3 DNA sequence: TGTGCCAGCAGTTTAGGTCAGGGGACTATGGCTACACCTTTC. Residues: CASSLGQGTMATPF.

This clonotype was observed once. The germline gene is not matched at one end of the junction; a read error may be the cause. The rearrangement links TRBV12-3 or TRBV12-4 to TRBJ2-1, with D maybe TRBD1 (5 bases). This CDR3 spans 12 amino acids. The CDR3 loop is CASFSGIGERFF. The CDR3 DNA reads TGTGCCAGCTTCTCAGGGATTGGTGAGCGGTTCTTC.

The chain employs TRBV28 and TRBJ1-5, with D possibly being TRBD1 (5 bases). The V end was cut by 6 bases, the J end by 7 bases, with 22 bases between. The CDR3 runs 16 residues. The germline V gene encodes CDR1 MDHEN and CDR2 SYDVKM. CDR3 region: CASRPGATVGWQPQHF. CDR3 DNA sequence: TGTGCCAGCAGACCTGGGGCCACGGTAGGTTGGCAGCCCCAGCATTTT.

CDR3 amino acids: CASSPNSGGDYGYTF. The CDR3 bases are TGTGCCAGCAGCCCAAACAGCGGCGGGGACTATGGCTACACCTTC. V is TRBV3-1 and J is TRBJ1-2; D uncertain. CDR1 and CDR2 (germline): LGHDT, YNNKEL (reference sequence). This CDR3 has 15 amino acids. V was cut by 4 bases and J by 3 bases, with 15 bases left in between.

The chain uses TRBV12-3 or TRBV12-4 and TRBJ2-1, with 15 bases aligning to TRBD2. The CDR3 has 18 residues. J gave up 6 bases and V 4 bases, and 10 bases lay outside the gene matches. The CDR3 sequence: CASSSVTGLAGGVNEQFF. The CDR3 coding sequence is TGTGCCAGCAGTTCAGTGACCGGACTAGCGGGGGGGGTCAATGAGCAGTTCTTC.